This T cell receptor beta chain is from a study of cytomegalovirus exposure and HLA in healthy donors. Findings and caveats of the study: Serostatus for CMV was the only available immune exposure information. Accounts indicate the classifier identified cytomegalovirus status with strong specificity and sensitivity.

Amplification used 60 Vbeta primers and 13 Jbeta primers. Sequenced by immunoSEQ multiplex PCR; TCRdb stores in-frame clones only, minus some. The repertoire table contains roughly 40,000 clones. A note on this clone: No antigen is known for it. This CDR3 is also generated by other DNA sequences in the sample.

Per the germline V gene, CDR1 is KGHSH and CDR2 is LQKENI. V gave up 3 bases and J gave up 1 base, with 6 bases separating them. The CDR3 sequence is 13 residues long. The sample comprised PBMCs. The sequence derives from a male donor in good health and CMV-seronegative. The chain employs TRBV18 and TRBJ2-5, with D possibly TRBD2 on 6 matching bases. Written as DNA, the CDR3 is TGTGCCAGCTCACCGGGACTCCAAGAGACCCAGTACTTC. Residues: CASSPGLQETQYF. The full variable domain, with the rest looked up from reference TRBV18 and TRBJ2-5, is NAGVMQNPRHLVRRRGQEARLRCSPMKGHSHVYWYRQLPEEGLKFMVYLQKENIIDESGMPKERFSAEFPKEGPSILRIQQVVRGDSAAYFCASSPGLQETQYFGPGTRLLVL.